What follows describes a single T cell receptor beta chain. Compared with germline, one end of the junction differs, possibly owing to a read error. CDR1 and CDR2 (germline): LNHDA, SQIVND (reference sequence). The CDR3 has 12 residues. The sample belongs to a study of blood T cell repertoires in COVID-19. Study-level information: The United States, Italy and Spain provided the acute and convalescent COVID-19 samples. PBMCs, B-cell-depleted T cells, or T cells provided the cDNA or gDNA that made up the material.

Here immunoSEQ multiplex PCR was the method, and the copy in TCRdb shows in-frame clones only, minus some. Of hundreds of thousands of clones detected, approximately 88% appear once; the ten largest clones hold 6% to 7%. What was sequenced was PBMCs or T cells enriched from blood (not recorded which). The gene calls are TRBV19 and TRBJ2-1; 12 bases match TRBD2. The source of this sequence is a woman aged 40-49 years who had recovered from COVID-19. The CDR3 loop reads CASSSTSGSGIF. CDR3 nucleotides: TGTGCCAGTAGTTCGACTAGCGGGAGTGGGATCTTC.